Shown below are 9 T cell receptor beta chains from a single sample sequenced in a study of cytomegalovirus exposure and HLA in healthy donors. Primers: 60 Vbeta forward and 13 Jbeta reverse. Sequencing was performed with immunoSEQ multiplex PCR; in TCRdb, only in-frame clones are kept and a portion is missing. The sample contains 60,000 to 70,000 clones, about four fifths of which appear only once. Material for sequencing was PBMCs. Receptors were obtained from a woman aged 30 to 39 in good health and CMV-seronegative.

This chain links TRBV6-1 with TRBJ2-7; 12 nucleotides match TRBD2. The CDR3 sequence is 15 residues long. V dropped 5 bases and J dropped 2; count of bases not matched to a gene: 4. Per the germline V gene, CDR1 is MNHNS and CDR2 is SASEGT. Here the CDR3 reads CASSSGLAGPYEQYF. The CDR3 DNA sequence: TGTGCCAGCAGTTCGGGACTAGCGGGCCCCTACGAGCAGTACTTC.

This clone was seen just once. The chain uses TRBV5-6 and TRBJ2-1; D ambiguous. Per the germline V gene, CDR1 is SGHDT and CDR2 is YYEEEE. The CDR3 covers 11 residues. Trimming left V 0 bases short and J 9 bases short, with 4 bases between. As DNA, the CDR3 is TGTGCCAGCAGCTTGGGGGCTGAGCAGTTCTTC. Its protein product is CASSLGAEQFF.

This rearrangement joins TRBV14 to TRBJ2-7; a possible D gene is TRBD2 (6 bases). Trimming cost V 1 base and J 1 base, with 8 bases left between them. This CDR3 comprises 14 residues. Germline V lookup: CDR1 SGHDN, CDR2 FVKESK. CDR3 in amino acids: CASSQVRGSYEQYF. CDR3 in DNA: TGTGCCAGCAGCCAAGTTCGGGGGTCCTACGAGCAGTACTTC.

The gene calls are TRBV6-5 and TRBJ2-3; 8 bases line up with TRBD2. The CDR3 has 12 amino acids. V lost 6 bases to trimming and J lost 9 bases; unmatched junction nucleotides: 5. The germline CDR1 and CDR2 sequences are MNHEY and SVGAGI. Here the CDR3 reads CASSPGGDTQYF. CDR3 nucleotide sequence: TGTGCCAGCAGCCCCGGGGGGGACACGCAGTATTTT.

Only a few counts were recorded for this clone. The chain employs TRBV7-9 and TRBJ2-2; no reliable D call. Germline lookup yields CDR1 SEHNR and CDR2 FQNEAQ (reference sequence). The V end was cut by 5 bases, the J end by 1 base, with 2 bases between. CDR3 size: 12 residues. The CDR3 coding sequence is TGTGCCAGCAGCCTGAACACCGGGGAGCTGTTTTTT. It translates to CASSLNTGELFF.

This clone was seen a handful of times. The CDR3 coding sequence is TGTGCCAGCAGCTTAGGTCGGGGTTTGCAGTATTTT. Its protein product is CASSLGRGLQYF. The chain links TRBV7-9 to TRBJ2-3; TRBD2 is a possible D gene (5 bases). With 1 base removed from V and 11 bases from J, the gap between germline ends came to 10 bases. The germline V gene encodes CDR1 SEHNR and CDR2 FQNEAQ (reference sequence). This CDR3 is built from 12 residues. The full variable domain, rest sourced from reference TRBV7-9 and TRBJ2-3, is DTGVSQNPRHKITKRGQNVTFRCDPISEHNRLYWYRQTLGQGPEFLTYFQNEAQLEKSRLLSDRFSAERPKGSFSTLEIQRTEQGDSAMYLCASSLGRGLQYFGPGTRLTVL.

This chain uses TRBV9 with TRBJ1-1; 10 bases are shared with TRBD1. This CDR3 is built from 15 residues. The junction had 6 bases not matched to a gene; V was cut back by 3 bases and J by 4 bases. Germline V gene lookup returns CDR1 SGDLS and CDR2 YYNGEE. Written as DNA, the CDR3 is TGTGCCAGCAGCGGGGGACAGGGGTTAGTCACTGAAGCTTTCTTT. The encoded protein is CASSGGQGLVTEAFF.

The chain links TRBV2 to TRBJ1-1, with no clear D. From germline, CDR1 is SNHLY and CDR2 FYNNEI. The V end lost 6 bases, the J end lost 2 bases, and 13 bases lay between the germline ends. This CDR3 comprises 14 residues. DNA for the CDR3: TGTGCCAGCAGCAACTTGCGGGGAAACACTGAAGCTTTCTTT. Translation: CASSNLRGNTEAFF.

This chain connects TRBV5-1 to TRBJ2-1; 7 bases map to TRBD1. V shed 5 bases, J shed 3 bases, and the junction held 17 bases outside the gene matches. This CDR3 comprises 18 residues. Germline values: CDR1 SGHRS, CDR2 YFSETQ. The CDR3 spells CASSPSRTGMAGYNEQFF. CDR3 nucleotide sequence: TGCGCCAGCAGTCCGTCACGGACAGGTATGGCGGGCTACAATGAGCAGTTCTTC.